Presented here are 15 T cell receptor beta chains from one specimen sequenced in a study of breast tumors, draining lymph nodes, adjacent tissues. Via MiXCR, TCRdb re-called the multiplex PCR reads, giving one row per CDR3 protein. This sample has nearly 110,000 distinct CDR3 sequences, with about 29% found just once. Samples came from axillary lymph nodes draining the breast cancer. The sequencing sample was made of axillary lymph node tissue. All receptors come from a female donor with breast cancer. Some clones in this sample may be carry-over from other donors' samples.

This clonotype was seen many times. V usage is TRBV7-6 and J usage is TRBJ1-4; tentative D call: TRBD1 (5 bases). CDR1 is SGHVS, CDR2 FNYEAQ, per germline. CDR3 size: 15 residues. The V gene lost 4 bases and the J gene lost 7 bases, with 16 bases spanning the gap. CDR3 DNA: TGTGCCAGCAGCTCGGACACTGTCAGAGGTGAAAAACTGTTTTTT. Translated: CASSSDTVRGEKLFF.

This clonotype was observed many times. In DNA form, the CDR3 reads TGTGCCAGCAGTTTCTGGGGGGCCCGGCAGTATTTT. Residues: CASSFWGARQYF. The rearrangement joins TRBV12-3 or TRBV12-4 to TRBJ2-3; D may be TRBD1 or TRBD2 (6 bases each). This CDR3 region has 12 residues. V was pared by 3 bases and J by 11 bases, with 12 bases between.

Ten or more counts support this clonotype. V gene TRBV29-1 combines with J gene TRBJ2-1, with D perhaps matching TRBD2 (6 bases). The V end lost 3 bases, the J end lost 0 bases, and 12 bases lay between the germline ends. The germline V gene encodes CDR1 SQVTM and CDR2 ANQGSEA. This CDR3 spans 15 amino acids. CDR3 region: CSVDDRGSSYNEQFF. CDR3 nucleotide sequence: TGCAGCGTTGACGACCGGGGGTCCTCCTACAATGAGCAGTTCTTC.

This clonotype was detected only a few times. V and J are TRBV2 and TRBJ1-1, with D possibly being TRBD1 (5 bases). The ends were cut back, 8 bases at V and 1 base at J, with 11 bases in the middle. Germline V CDR1 and CDR2: SNHLY, FYNNEI. This CDR3 has 13 amino acids. The DNA of the CDR3 is TGTGCCAGCCGTACAGGCCAGAACACTGAAGCTTTCTTT. Translated: CASRTGQNTEAFF. Together with reference TRBV2 and TRBJ1-1, the CDR3 gives the full variable domain: EPEVTQTPSHQVTQMGQEVILRCVPISNHLYFYWYRQILGQKVEFLVSFYNNEISEKSEIFDDQFSVERPDGSNFTLKIRSTKLEDSAMYFCASRTGQNTEAFFGQGTRLTVV.

The genes are TRBV7-9 and TRBJ2-3; 7 bases agree with TRBD2. Germline V gene sequence: CDR1 SEHNR, CDR2 FQNEAQ (reference sequence). With 5 bases clipped from V and 2 bases from J, the junction kept 7 bases outside the gene matches. The CDR3 length is 15 residues. The CDR3 DNA sequence: TGTGCCAGCAGCGAAGGACTAGTGAACACAGATACGCAGTATTTT. Translating it yields CASSEGLVNTDTQYF. Combining the CDR3 with reference TRBV7-9 and TRBJ2-3 gives the whole variable domain DTGVSQNPRHKITKRGQNVTFRCDPISEHNRLYWYRQTLGQGPEFLTYFQNEAQLEKSRLLSDRFSAERPKGSFSTLEIQRTEQGDSAMYLCASSEGLVNTDTQYFGPGTRLTVL.

This clonotype has at least ten counts. The chain uses TRBV6-2 or TRBV6-3 and TRBJ1-5; D may be TRBD1 (5 bases). This CDR3 is built from 12 residues. Germline values: CDR1 MNHEY, CDR2 SVGEGT. The V end lost 6 bases, the J end lost 6 bases, and 9 bases lay between the germline ends. This CDR3 reads CASSTDIQPQHF. CDR3 bases: TGTGCCAGCAGCACGGACATTCAGCCCCAGCATTTT.

The V gene is TRBV6-4, the J gene TRBJ2-3, with 8 bases identical to TRBD1. J lost 3 bases, V lost 0 bases, and 2 bases had no gene match. The CDR3 runs to 15 residues. Germline V lookup: CDR1 MRHNA, CDR2 SNTAGT. CDR3 bases: TGTGCCAGCAGTGACTCTGGACAGGGTACAGATACGCAGTATTTT. It specifies CASSDSGQGTDTQYF.

This clonotype was seen many times. The rearrangement joins TRBV6-5 to TRBJ2-1; TRBD2 aligns across 11 bases. V lost 5 bases and J lost 6; bases outside the gene matches: 6. The CDR3 runs 15 residues. The V gene's germline CDR1 is MNHEY and CDR2 SVGAGI. CDR3 bases: TGTGCCAGCAGTACACTAGCGGGGGCGCGCAATGAGCAGTTCTTC. Its translation is CASSTLAGARNEQFF.

The CDR3 spells CSVGGLAGHLNEQFF. CDR3 DNA: TGCAGCGTTGGGGGACTAGCGGGGCATTTAAATGAGCAGTTCTTC. The chain carries TRBV29-1 and TRBJ2-1, with 13 bases fitting TRBD2. Germline V gene sequence: CDR1 SQVTM, CDR2 ANQGSEA. The junction had 7 bases not matched to a gene; V was cut back by 4 bases and J by 7 bases. The CDR3 has 15 residues.

This clonotype has at least ten counts. The chain couples TRBV6-1 to TRBJ2-5; maybe TRBD2 (7 bases). This CDR3 is built from 13 residues. V gave up 3 bases and J gave up 5 bases, with 10 bases separating them. Germline assignment: CDR1 MNHNS and CDR2 SASEGT. CDR3 DNA: TGTGCCAGCAGTGACAGGGGAGGGGAGACCCAGTACTTC. Translated, it gives CASSDRGGETQYF.

This clonotype was seen ten or more times. The rearrangement joins TRBV13 to TRBJ2-1, with 13 bases lining up with TRBD2. CDR3 length: 17 residues. Germline V gene sequence: CDR1 PRHDT, CDR2 FYEKMQ (reference sequence). V lost 6 bases and J lost 5; bases outside the gene matches: 10. DNA for the CDR3: TGTGCCAGCAGTTCCAGCCCTGGACTAGCGGGAGACAATGAGCAGTTCTTC. As protein: CASSSSPGLAGDNEQFF.

This clonotype was seen ten or more times. CDR3 loop: CASSLVSGNTIYF. The DNA of the CDR3 is TGTGCCAGCAGCTTAGTCTCTGGAAACACCATATATTTT. V usage is TRBV7-9 and J usage is TRBJ1-3, with D hard to call. CDR3 length equals 13 residues. The ends were cut back, 1 base at V and 0 bases at J, with 1 base in the middle. Looked up from germline, CDR1 is SEHNR and CDR2 is FQNEAQ (reference sequence).

This clonotype was picked up many times. This sequence joins TRBV5-6 and TRBJ2-7; 7 bases agree with TRBD1. In germline, CDR1 is SGHDT, CDR2 YYEEEE. The length of the CDR3 is 16 residues. With V trimmed by 4 bases and J by 5 bases, 15 bases remained unmatched. CDR3 in amino acids: CASSPAPLTGYDEQYF. The CDR3 nucleotides read TGTGCCAGCAGCCCTGCACCTCTGACAGGGTACGACGAGCAGTACTTC.

This sequence joins TRBV5-1 and TRBJ1-1; possible D gene TRBD1, 6 bases. Germline CDR1 reads SGHRS; CDR2 reads YFSETQ. Deletions cut 4 bases from V and 1 base from J, with 11 bases between. This CDR3 spans 14 amino acids. The CDR3 region has the DNA TGCGCCAGCAGCCAGGGGTCCGCGAACACTGAAGCTTTCTTT. Translation: CASSQGSANTEAFF. Filled out from reference TRBV5-1 and TRBJ1-1, the complete variable domain reads KAGVTQTPRYLIKTRGQQVTLSCSPISGHRSVSWYQQTPGQGLQFLFEYFSETQRNKGNFPGRFSGRQFSNSRSEMNVSTLELGDSALYLCASSQGSANTEAFFGQGTRLTVV.

This clonotype was recorded at least ten times. A single base separates this from a much larger clone, so it may be a read error. The chain joins TRBV6-6 to TRBJ2-6; 9 bases agree with TRBD1. The V segment lost 6 bases and the J segment 4 bases; nucleotides outside the gene matches: 4. Germline CDR1 MNHNY, CDR2 SVGAGI (reference sequence). This CDR3 spans 15 amino acids. CDR3: CASRRDRAGANVLTF. The CDR3 DNA follows: TGTGCCAGCAGGCGGGACAGGGCCGGGGCCAACGTCCTGACTTTC.